The clone carrying this T cell receptor (beta chain) was seen ten or more times. Germline V gene lookup returns CDR1 MNHEY and CDR2 SMNVEV (reference sequence). The V and J ends lost 8 bases and 9 bases, in that order; junction bases with no gene match: 10. This CDR3 has 14 residues. The cDNA was generated by 5'RACE with 10-nucleotide random UMIs. Every sequencing run drew on 15-18 subjects and yielded over 160 million TCR-beta sequences. TCRdb fed the 5' RACE reads into MiXCR, producing one record per CDR3 protein. Here the sample spans over 45,000 distinct CDR3 sequences, approximately 3.3% being singletons. This record comes from a study of neurological immune-mediated disorders. Unsorted libraries were prepared from 2 million PBMCs that had been stored at -80 C.

This TCR came from a man in his forties or fifties with multiple sclerosis. The sequenced material came from PBMCs. The genes are TRBV27 and TRBJ1-6; 7 bases are a match to TRBD1. The DNA of the CDR3 is TGTGCCAGCCGCCCACAGGGGCGGCGTTCACCCCTCCACTTT. This translates into CASRPQGRRSPLHF.